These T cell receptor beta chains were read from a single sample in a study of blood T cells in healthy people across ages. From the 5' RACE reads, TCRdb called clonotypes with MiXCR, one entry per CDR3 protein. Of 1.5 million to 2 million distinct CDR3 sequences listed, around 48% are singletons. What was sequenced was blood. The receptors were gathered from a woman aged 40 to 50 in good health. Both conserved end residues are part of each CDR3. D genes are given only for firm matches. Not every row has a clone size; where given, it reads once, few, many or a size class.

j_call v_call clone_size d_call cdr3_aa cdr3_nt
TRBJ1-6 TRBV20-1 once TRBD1 CSALRTGTSSYNSPLHF TGCAGTGCTCTACGGACAGGGACGAGCTCCTATAATTCACCCCTCCACTTT
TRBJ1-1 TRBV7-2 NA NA CASSLQATAFEAFF TGTGCCAGCAGCTTACAAGCGACAGCCTTTGAAGCTTTCTTT
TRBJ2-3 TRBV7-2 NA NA CASIPWGTPDTQYF TGTGCCAGCATCCCATGGGGTACGCCAGATACGCAGTATTTT
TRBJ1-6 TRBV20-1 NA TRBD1 CSASDREGYSPLHF TGCAGTGCGTCCGACAGGGAGGGATATTCACCCCTCCACTTT
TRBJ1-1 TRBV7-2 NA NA CASSTIGAEAFF TGTGCCAGCAGCACGATCGGCGCTGAAGCTTTCTTT
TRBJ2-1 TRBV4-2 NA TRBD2 CASSLGLGVPYNEQFF TGTGCCAGCAGCTTGGGACTAGGGGTCCCCTACAATGAGCAGTTCTTC
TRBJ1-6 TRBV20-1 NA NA CSASISSRNSPLHF TGCAGTGCTAGCATCAGTAGTAGGAATTCGCCCCTCCACTTT
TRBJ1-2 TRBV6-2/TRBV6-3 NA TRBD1 CASRPIGQGNYGYTF TGTGCCAGCAGACCGATCGGACAGGGAAACTATGGCTACACCTTC
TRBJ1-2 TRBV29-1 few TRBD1 CSVEDRDRGSGYTF TGCAGCGTTGAAGATCGGGACAGGGGGTCCGGCTACACCTTC
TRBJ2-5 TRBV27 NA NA CASSLSWWNQETQYF TGTGCCAGCAGTTTATCATGGTGGAACCAAGAGACCCAGTACTTC
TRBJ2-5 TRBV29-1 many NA CSAAPGVEETQYF TGCAGCGCCGCTCCAGGGGTCGAGGAGACCCAGTACTTC
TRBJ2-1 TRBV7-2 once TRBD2 CASSRTTSGGPFF TGTGCCAGCAGCCGTACAACTAGCGGGGGGCCGTTCTTC
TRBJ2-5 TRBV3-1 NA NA CASSQERVGPWGETQYF TGTGCCAGCAGCCAAGAGAGGGTGGGACCTTGGGGAGAGACCCAGTACTTC